These 25 T cell receptor beta chains came from one sample sequenced in a study of CD8 T cells in ankylosing spondylitis. TCRdb used MiXCR to reprocess the 5' RACE reads, holding one entry per CDR3 protein. The table records about 160,000 distinct CDR3 sequences, roughly 18% of them present only once. Sequences were obtained from blood, either unsorted or a sorted T cell fraction (not recorded which). The receptors were sampled from a male donor with ankylosing spondylitis or in good health (not recorded which).

This clonotype was seen a few times. CDR3 nucleotide sequence: TGTGCCAGCAGTTCACCTAGGAGTGGCGAGACCCAGTACTTC. This gives the protein CASSSPRSGETQYF. The rearrangement joins TRBV6-5 to TRBJ2-5; D is uncertain. Germline V gene sequence: CDR1 MNHEY, CDR2 SVGAGI. The CDR3 loop spans 14 amino acids. V was pared by 4 bases and J by 5 bases, with 14 bases between.

The sample holds many counts of this clonotype. This chain uses TRBV20-1 with TRBJ2-5, with D possibly matching TRBD1 (6 bases). V was shortened by 3 bases and J by 2 bases, with 22 bases between the two germline ends. Per the germline V gene, CDR1 is DFQATT and CDR2 is SNEGSKA (reference sequence). The CDR3 loop spans 17 amino acids. The CDR3 DNA sequence: TGCAGTGCTAGCCAGGGGTTCTCTTTATCGTGGCAAGAGACCCAGTACTTC. Translating gives CSASQGFSLSWQETQYF.

This clonotype has only a few counts. The gene calls are TRBV12-3 or TRBV12-4 and TRBJ1-5; D is unclear. Between the trimmed V and J ends, which lost 5 bases and 0 bases, there was a span of 14 bases. CDR3 length: 16 residues. The chain's CDR3 is CASSTGPRASNQPQHF. The CDR3 bases are TGTGCCAGCAGTACCGGGCCCAGAGCTAGCAATCAGCCCCAGCATTTT.

This clonotype occurred many times. V is TRBV20-1 and J is TRBJ2-2; 9 positions match TRBD2. V gave up 2 bases and J gave up 0 bases; unmatched junction bases: 7. Germline CDR1 and CDR2: DFQATT and SNEGSKA (reference sequence). CDR3 length: 17 amino acids. CDR3 region: CSARSTSGPPNTGELFF. In nucleotides, the CDR3 is TGCAGTGCTAGATCGACTAGCGGTCCCCCGAACACCGGGGAGCTGTTTTTT.

This clonotype showed up just a few times. This rearrangement joins TRBV19 to TRBJ2-3, with 8 bases aligning to TRBD1. Germline loops: CDR1 LNHDA, CDR2 SQIVND (reference sequence). After removal of 6 bases from V and 4 bases from J, the junction contained 12 bases not matched to a gene. There are 16 residues in the CDR3. CDR3 nucleotide sequence: TGTGCCAGTAGGCCGGGACGACCCAGGGGGCCAGATACGCAGTATTTT. Its translation: CASRPGRPRGPDTQYF.

This chain joins TRBV27 and TRBJ2-1, with TRBD2 matching over 9 bases. The V gene end was trimmed by 2 bases and the J gene end by 8 bases; junction bases not matched to a gene: 7. Germline values: CDR1 MNHEY, CDR2 SMNVEV (reference sequence). This CDR3 contains 15 residues. The CDR3 nucleotides are TGTGCCAGCAGTTTAACCCTAGCGGGATTGGATGAGCAGTTCTTC. It yields the protein CASSLTLAGLDEQFF.

The chain couples TRBV28 to TRBJ2-3; D unresolved. Trimming shortened V by 11 bases and J by 2 bases, and 14 bases separated the two germline ends. From germline, CDR1 is MDHEN and CDR2 SYDVKM. CDR3 length: 13 residues. CDR3 sequence (DNA): TGTGCCTCTATGTCCCGCCCCACAGATACGCAGTATTTT. Amino acids: CASMSRPTDTQYF.

This clonotype was observed at least ten times. The chain has TRBV5-6 and TRBJ2-1; D gene ambiguous. Germline V CDR1 and CDR2: SGHDT, YYEEEE. CDR3 size: 10 residues. Between the trimmed V and J ends, which lost 9 bases and 5 bases, there was a span of 6 bases. The CDR3 here is CAIRNNEQFF. CDR3 DNA: TGTGCCATTAGGAACAATGAGCAGTTCTTC.

The chain joins TRBV10-3 to TRBJ2-2; D uncertain. V lost 3 bases, J lost 6 bases, and 11 bases lay in between. Germline CDR1 reads ENHRY; CDR2 reads SYGVKD. The CDR3 is 14 residues long. The CDR3 reads CAISDPKGPGELFF. The CDR3 DNA reads TGTGCCATCAGTGATCCTAAGGGTCCCGGGGAGCTGTTTTTT.

V is TRBV14 and J is TRBJ2-3; D might be TRBD2 (5 bases). The CDR3 sequence is 14 residues long. V lost 3 bases to trimming and J lost 4 bases, with 11 bases between them. The germline V gene has CDR1 SGHDN and CDR2 FVKESK. CDR3 protein: CASSQASWADTQYF. DNA for the CDR3: TGTGCCAGCAGCCAGGCTAGCTGGGCAGATACGCAGTATTTT.

The sample holds a few counts of this clonotype. This chain links TRBV27 with TRBJ2-7; 8 nucleotides agree with TRBD2. The CDR3 totals 16 residues. Per the germline V gene, CDR1 is MNHEY and CDR2 is SMNVEV (reference sequence). The J segment lost 2 bases and the V segment lost 6 bases, leaving 12 bases of the junction unmatched. CDR3 residues: CASSPIPLAGTYEQYF. The CDR3 DNA reads as TGTGCCAGCAGCCCTATACCGTTAGCGGGGACCTACGAGCAGTACTTC.

This rearrangement joins TRBV18 to TRBJ2-1; D gene uncertain. Trimming stripped 1 base from V and 2 bases from J, with 9 bases between. Germline V gene lookup returns CDR1 KGHSH and CDR2 LQKENI. This CDR3 is built from 15 residues. CDR3 region: CASSPLPEAYNEQFF. The CDR3 DNA reads as TGTGCCAGCTCACCACTGCCCGAGGCCTACAATGAGCAGTTCTTC.

This clonotype was seen ten or more times. This sequence joins TRBV5-5 and TRBJ2-7, with a tentative D call TRBD2 (5 bases). Trimming stripped 4 bases from V and 7 bases from J, with 15 bases between. Germline loops: CDR1 SGHKS, CDR2 YYEKEE (reference sequence). This CDR3 contains 13 residues. The CDR3 reads CASSPVARGEQYF. The CDR3 bases are TGTGCCAGCAGCCCGGTGGCGAGAGGGGAGCAGTACTTC.

This clonotype has a count of ten or more. The genes are TRBV5-1 and TRBJ2-5; D not resolved. Germline V gives CDR1 SGHRS, CDR2 YFSETQ. The V gene lost 4 bases and the J gene lost 2 bases, with 9 bases spanning the gap. This CDR3 has 13 residues. The CDR3 DNA reads as TGCGCCAGCAGCCCCCCTATGCAAGAGACCCAGTACTTC. Translated: CASSPPMQETQYF.

This clonotype came up a few times. The rearrangement joins TRBV14 to TRBJ1-6; D remains unclear. This CDR3 region has 14 residues. The germline gives CDR1 SGHDN, CDR2 FVKESK. V lost 4 bases and J 7 bases, leaving 11 bases between the germline ends. CDR3 in amino acids: CASSLRTDNSPLHF. CDR3 DNA: TGTGCCAGCAGCCTTCGGACGGACAATTCACCCCTCCACTTT.

This clonotype was counted at least ten times. V usage is TRBV20-1 and J usage is TRBJ1-3, with D hard to call. Germline-derived CDR1 and CDR2 are DFQATT and SNEGSKA (reference sequence). The CDR3 is 12 residues long. The V end lost 3 bases, the J end lost 2 bases, and 5 bases lay between the germline ends. The DNA of the CDR3 is TGCAGTGCTAGGAGTCCTGGAAACACCATATATTTT. Encoded protein: CSARSPGNTIYF.

This clonotype was observed many times. V and J are TRBV20-1 and TRBJ2-1; the D gene is possibly TRBD2 (6 bases). This CDR3 comprises 12 residues. V lost 7 bases and J 8 bases, leaving 15 bases between the germline ends. The germline CDR1 and CDR2 sequences are DFQATT and SNEGSKA (reference sequence). CDR3 in amino acids: CSETGEADEQFF. Written as DNA, the CDR3 is TGCAGTGAAACGGGGGAGGCCGATGAGCAGTTCTTC.

This clonotype was counted at least ten times. The rearrangement joins TRBV12-3 or TRBV12-4 to TRBJ2-7; weak D call: TRBD1 (5 bases). Trimming pared 6 bases from V and 2 bases from J, leaving 17 bases between. CDR3 length equals 15 residues. CDR3 bases: TGTGCCAGCAGCCGCCCGGACAAAAACACCTACGAGCAGTACTTC. The encoded protein is CASSRPDKNTYEQYF.

At least ten counts were recorded for this clonotype. The V call is TRBV27, the J call TRBJ2-3; D uncertain. The ends were cut back, 5 bases at V and 6 bases at J, with 12 bases in the middle. The CDR3 covers 13 residues. Germline V gene sequence: CDR1 MNHEY, CDR2 SMNVEV (reference sequence). The CDR3 DNA is TGTGCCAGCAGTGGGGTGTTTGATGATACGCAGTATTTT. This gives the protein CASSGVFDDTQYF.

This rearrangement joins TRBV2 to TRBJ2-2, with no clear D. The length of the CDR3 is 15 residues. In germline, CDR1 is SNHLY, CDR2 FYNNEI. V dropped 4 bases and J dropped 0 bases, with 9 bases sitting between them. The CDR3 bases are TGTGCCAGCAGTGGGGCTGCGACGAACACCGGGGAGCTGTTTTTT. Its translation: CASSGAATNTGELFF.

In its sample, this clonotype was seen a few times. The V gene is TRBV6-1, the J gene TRBJ1-1, with 8 nucleotides matching TRBD1. V shed 6 bases, J shed 0 bases, and the junction held 12 bases outside the gene matches. This CDR3 is built from 17 residues. Germline V gives CDR1 MNHNS, CDR2 SASEGT. The CDR3 loop reads CASRRTGGGPLNTEAFF. The CDR3 nucleotides are TGTGCCAGCAGACGAACAGGGGGGGGGCCATTGAACACTGAAGCTTTCTTT.

Regarding this clonotype: A read error is possible here, since a much larger clone lies one base away. The rearrangement links TRBV12-3 or TRBV12-4 to TRBJ2-7; no definite D call. The CDR3 totals 16 residues. The ends were cut back, 1 base at V and 4 bases at J, with 17 bases in the middle. For the CDR3, the DNA is TGTGCCAGCAGTTTAGGCCCAGACGCGAATAATTACGAGCAGTACTTC. Translating it yields CASSLGPDANNYEQYF.

A few counts support this clonotype. The V call is TRBV29-1, the J call TRBJ2-3; the match to TRBD2 covers 7 bases. CDR3 size: 17 residues. V shed 0 bases, J shed 2 bases, and the junction held 11 bases outside the gene matches. CDR1 is SQVTM, CDR2 ANQGSEA, per germline. CDR3 bases: TGCAGCGTTGAAGATCCCGACCGGGACTACTTCACAGATACGCAGTATTTT. As protein: CSVEDPDRDYFTDTQYF.

This clonotype was detected many times. The chain joins TRBV5-6 to TRBJ1-1, with D tentatively TRBD1 (6 bases). This CDR3 contains 14 residues. The germline V gene has CDR1 SGHDT and CDR2 YYEEEE. V was trimmed by 7 bases and J by 0 bases, leaving 13 bases between them. The CDR3 here is CASRRGTVNTEAFF. CDR3 coding DNA: TGTGCCAGCCGTAGGGGGACCGTGAACACTGAAGCTTTCTTT.

Ten or more counts support this clonotype. The chain employs TRBV24-1 and TRBJ2-7; D perhaps matches TRBD1 (5 bases). Per the germline V gene, CDR1 is KGHDR and CDR2 is SFDVKD. The CDR3 runs to 13 residues. The V end was cut by 4 bases, the J end by 7 bases, with 13 bases between. The CDR3, as DNA: TGTGCCACCAGTGAGCTAGACAGTGTTGAGCAGTACTTC. Its translation is CATSELDSVEQYF.